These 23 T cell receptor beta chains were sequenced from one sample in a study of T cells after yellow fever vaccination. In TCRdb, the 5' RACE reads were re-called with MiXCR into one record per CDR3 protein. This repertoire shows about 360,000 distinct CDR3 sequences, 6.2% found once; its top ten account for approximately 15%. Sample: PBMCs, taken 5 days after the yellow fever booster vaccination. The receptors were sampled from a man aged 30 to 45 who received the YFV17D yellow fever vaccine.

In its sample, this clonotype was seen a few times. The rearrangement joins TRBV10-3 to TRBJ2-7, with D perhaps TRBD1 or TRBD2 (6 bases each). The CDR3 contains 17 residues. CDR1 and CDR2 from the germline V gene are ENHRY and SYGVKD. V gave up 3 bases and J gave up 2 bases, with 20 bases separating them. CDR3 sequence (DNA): TGTGCCATCAGTGAATCCGGGAGTGCAGGGGTCCCCTACGAGCAGTACTTC. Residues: CAISESGSAGVPYEQYF.

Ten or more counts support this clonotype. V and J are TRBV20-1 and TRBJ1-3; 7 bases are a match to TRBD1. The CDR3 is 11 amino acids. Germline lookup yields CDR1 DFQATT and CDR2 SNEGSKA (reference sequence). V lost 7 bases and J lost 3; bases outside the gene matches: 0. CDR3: CSGTGGNTIYF. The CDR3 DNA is TGCAGTGGGACAGGTGGAAACACCATATATTTT.

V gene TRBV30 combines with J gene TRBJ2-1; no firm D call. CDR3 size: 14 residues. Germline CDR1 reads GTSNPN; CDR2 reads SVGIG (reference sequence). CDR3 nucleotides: TGTGCGGGTACCCTTTTCCACTCCTACAATGAGCAGTTCTTC. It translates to CAGTLFHSYNEQFF.

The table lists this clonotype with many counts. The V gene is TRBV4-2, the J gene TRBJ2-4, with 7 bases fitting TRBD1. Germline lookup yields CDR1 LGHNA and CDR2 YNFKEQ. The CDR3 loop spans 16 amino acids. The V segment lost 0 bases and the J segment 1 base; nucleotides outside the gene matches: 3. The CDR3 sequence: CASSQDLQGAKNIQYF. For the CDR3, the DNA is TGTGCCAGCAGCCAAGATCTACAGGGGGCCAAAAACATTCAGTACTTC.

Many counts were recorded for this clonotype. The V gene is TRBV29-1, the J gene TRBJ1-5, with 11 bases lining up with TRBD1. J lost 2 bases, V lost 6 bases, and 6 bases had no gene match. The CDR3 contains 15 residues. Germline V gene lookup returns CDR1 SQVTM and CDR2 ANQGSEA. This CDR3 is CSVGTGGSGNQPQHF. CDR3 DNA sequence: TGCAGCGTCGGGACAGGGGGGTCTGGCAATCAGCCCCAGCATTTT.

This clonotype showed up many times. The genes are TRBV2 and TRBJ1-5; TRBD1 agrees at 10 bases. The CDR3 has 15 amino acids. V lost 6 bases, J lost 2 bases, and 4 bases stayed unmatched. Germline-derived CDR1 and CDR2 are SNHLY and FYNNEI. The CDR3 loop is CASRAGTGGNQPQHF. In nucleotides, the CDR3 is TGTGCCAGCAGAGCCGGGACAGGGGGCAATCAGCCCCAGCATTTT.

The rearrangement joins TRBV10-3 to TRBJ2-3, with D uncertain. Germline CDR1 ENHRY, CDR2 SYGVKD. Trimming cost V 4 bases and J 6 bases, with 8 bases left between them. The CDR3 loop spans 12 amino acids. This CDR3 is CAISGSWDTQYF. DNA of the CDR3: TGTGCCATCAGTGGGAGTTGGGATACGCAGTATTTT.

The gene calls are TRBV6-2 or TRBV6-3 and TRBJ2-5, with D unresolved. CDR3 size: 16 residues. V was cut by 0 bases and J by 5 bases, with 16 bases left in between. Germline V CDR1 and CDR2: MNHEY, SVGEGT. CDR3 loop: CASSYSRKPAMETQYF. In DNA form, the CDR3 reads TGTGCCAGCAGTTACTCGAGGAAGCCGGCAATGGAGACCCAGTACTTC.

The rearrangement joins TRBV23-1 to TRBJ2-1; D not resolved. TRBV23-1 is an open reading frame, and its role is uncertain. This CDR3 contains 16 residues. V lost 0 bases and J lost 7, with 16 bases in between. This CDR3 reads CASSQSRGGRLNEQFF. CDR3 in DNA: TGCGCCAGCAGTCAATCGAGAGGCGGCAGGCTAAATGAGCAGTTCTTC.

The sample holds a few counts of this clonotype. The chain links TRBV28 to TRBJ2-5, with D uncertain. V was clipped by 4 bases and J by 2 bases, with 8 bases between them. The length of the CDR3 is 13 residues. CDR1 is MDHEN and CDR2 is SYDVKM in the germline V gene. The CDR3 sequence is CASSWGMQETQYF. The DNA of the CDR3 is TGTGCCAGCAGTTGGGGAATGCAAGAGACCCAGTACTTC.

The CDR3 sequence: CAISESRLARGGTQYF. The CDR3 DNA sequence: TGTGCCATCAGTGAGTCCAGACTAGCGAGGGGCGGTACGCAGTATTTT. V and J are TRBV10-3 and TRBJ2-3; 8 bases line up with TRBD2. Per germline, CDR1 ENHRY and CDR2 SYGVKD. J was trimmed by 8 bases and V by 0 bases; bases with no gene match: 10. This CDR3 spans 16 amino acids.

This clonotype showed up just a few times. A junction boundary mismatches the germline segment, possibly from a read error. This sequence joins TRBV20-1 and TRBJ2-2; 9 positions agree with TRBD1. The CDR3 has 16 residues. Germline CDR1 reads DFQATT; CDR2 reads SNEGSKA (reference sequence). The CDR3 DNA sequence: TGCTGTGCTAGACAACCGACAGGGGGAGATTTCGGGGAGCTGTTTTTT. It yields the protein CCARQPTGGDFGELFF.

This CDR3 is CASKLAGALTDTQYF. CDR3 in DNA: TGTGCCAGCAAACTAGCGGGAGCCCTCACAGATACGCAGTATTTT. The rearrangement joins TRBV6-4 to TRBJ2-3, with 11 bases fitting TRBD2. Trimming cost V 7 bases and J 2 bases; bases outside gene matches: 5. This CDR3 region has 15 residues. Looked up from germline, CDR1 is MRHNA and CDR2 is SNTAGT.

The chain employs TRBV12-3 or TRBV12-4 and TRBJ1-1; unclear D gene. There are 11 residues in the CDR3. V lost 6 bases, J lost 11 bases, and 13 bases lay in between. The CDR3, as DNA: TGTGCCAGCAGCCCCGGGAGGGATGCTTTCTTT. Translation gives CASSPGRDAFF.

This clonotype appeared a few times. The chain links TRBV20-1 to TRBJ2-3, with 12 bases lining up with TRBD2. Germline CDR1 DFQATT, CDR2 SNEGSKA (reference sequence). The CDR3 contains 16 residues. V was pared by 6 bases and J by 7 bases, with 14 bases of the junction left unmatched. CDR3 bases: TGCAGTGCCACAATCCCTCTAGCGGGAGGGCCGTATACGCAGTATTTT. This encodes CSATIPLAGGPYTQYF.

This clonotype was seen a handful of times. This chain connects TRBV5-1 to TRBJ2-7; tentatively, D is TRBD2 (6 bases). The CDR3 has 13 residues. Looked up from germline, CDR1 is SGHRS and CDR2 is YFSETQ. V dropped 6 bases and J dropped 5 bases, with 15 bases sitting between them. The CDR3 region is CASTLGGVDEQYF. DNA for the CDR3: TGCGCCAGCACCCTAGGAGGGGTTGACGAGCAGTACTTC.

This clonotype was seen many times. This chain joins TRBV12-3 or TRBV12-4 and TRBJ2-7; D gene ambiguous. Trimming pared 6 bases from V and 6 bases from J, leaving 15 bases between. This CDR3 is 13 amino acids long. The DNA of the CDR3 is TGTGCCAGCAGCCTCACCAGCTCCGGCGAGCAGTACTTC. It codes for CASSLTSSGEQYF.

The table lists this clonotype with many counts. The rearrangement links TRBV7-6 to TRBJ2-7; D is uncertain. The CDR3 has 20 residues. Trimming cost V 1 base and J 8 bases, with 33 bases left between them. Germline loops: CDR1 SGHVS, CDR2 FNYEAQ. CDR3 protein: CASSLDIGQPFLRAGVQQYF. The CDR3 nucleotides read TGTGCCAGCAGCTTAGATATTGGGCAGCCTTTCCTACGAGCAGGTGTGCAGCAGTACTTC.

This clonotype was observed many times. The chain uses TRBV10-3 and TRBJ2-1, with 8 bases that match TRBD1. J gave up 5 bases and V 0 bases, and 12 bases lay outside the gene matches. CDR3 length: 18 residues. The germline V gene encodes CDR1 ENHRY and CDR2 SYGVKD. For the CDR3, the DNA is TGTGCCATCAGTGAGTCGGCATCTGGGCAGGGGGCAAACAATGAGCAGTTCTTC. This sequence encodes CAISESASGQGANNEQFF.

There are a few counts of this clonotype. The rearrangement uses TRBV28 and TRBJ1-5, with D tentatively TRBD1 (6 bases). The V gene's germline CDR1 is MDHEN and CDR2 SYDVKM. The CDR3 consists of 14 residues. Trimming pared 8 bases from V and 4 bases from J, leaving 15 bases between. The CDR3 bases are TGTGCCAGCTATATGGGGGCAGGTAATCAGCCCCAGCATTTT. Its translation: CASYMGAGNQPQHF.

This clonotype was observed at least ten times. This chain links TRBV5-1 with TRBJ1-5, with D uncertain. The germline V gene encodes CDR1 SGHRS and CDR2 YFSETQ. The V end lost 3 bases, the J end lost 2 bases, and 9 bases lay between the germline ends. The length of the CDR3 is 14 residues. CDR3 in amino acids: CASSSGGGNQPQHF. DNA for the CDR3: TGCGCCAGCAGCTCCGGTGGAGGCAATCAGCCCCAGCATTTT.

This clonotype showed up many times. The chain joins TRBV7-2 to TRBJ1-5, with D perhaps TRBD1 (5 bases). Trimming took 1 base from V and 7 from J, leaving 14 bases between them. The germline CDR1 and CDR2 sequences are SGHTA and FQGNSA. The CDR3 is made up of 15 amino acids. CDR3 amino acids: CASSLEGGTNQPQHF. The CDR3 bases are TGTGCCAGCAGCTTAGAGGGCGGGACCAACCAGCCCCAGCATTTT.

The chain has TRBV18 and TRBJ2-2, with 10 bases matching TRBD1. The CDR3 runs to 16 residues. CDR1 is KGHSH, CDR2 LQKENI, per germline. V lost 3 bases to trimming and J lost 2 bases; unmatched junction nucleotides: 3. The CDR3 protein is CASSPTGGRNTGELFF. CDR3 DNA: TGTGCCAGCTCACCGACAGGGGGCAGAAACACCGGGGAGCTGTTTTTT.